The 17 T cell receptor beta chains below come from one sample, sequenced in a study of cytomegalovirus exposure and HLA in healthy donors. Primers for the PCR totalled 60 Vbeta and 13 Jbeta. The method was immunoSEQ multiplex PCR; TCRdb's version includes in-frame clones alone and lacks a portion of them. The sample shows some 100,000 clones, around 75% of them seen only once. Source material: PBMCs. The receptors come from a male donor in good health and CMV-seropositive.

This clone was observed a handful of times. The gene calls are TRBV27 and TRBJ1-2; perhaps TRBD1 as D (6 bases). V gave up 7 bases and J gave up 5 bases, with 20 bases separating them. The CDR3 contains 15 residues. Germline V gives CDR1 MNHEY, CDR2 SMNVEV (reference sequence). CDR3 loop: CASTTLSGGIYGYTF. DNA for the CDR3: TGTGCCAGCACCACACTCTCGGGGGGCATTTATGGCTACACCTTC.

The V call is TRBV30, the J call TRBJ2-1; tentatively, D is TRBD1 (6 bases). Trimming removed 4 bases at V and 6 bases at J, with 13 bases between. This CDR3 is built from 13 residues. Germline V gene data show CDR1 as GTSNPN and CDR2 as SVGIG (reference sequence). The CDR3 reads CAWTTGLGNEQFF. CDR3 coding DNA: TGTGCCTGGACTACAGGGTTGGGCAATGAGCAGTTCTTC.

The chain is built from TRBV9 and TRBJ1-4, with no clear D. Trimming removed 3 bases at V and 8 bases at J, with 17 bases between. Germline CDR1 is SGDLS and CDR2 is YYNGEE. This CDR3 contains 15 residues. The CDR3 here is CASSAGSAIWEKLFF. CDR3 bases: TGTGCCAGCAGCGCCGGGTCTGCAATCTGGGAAAAACTGTTTTTT.

The rearrangement links TRBV4-2 to TRBJ1-2; weak D call: TRBD1 (6 bases). The CDR3 contains 11 residues. From germline, CDR1 is LGHNA and CDR2 YNFKEQ. V lost 2 bases and J lost 8, with 6 bases in between. The CDR3 DNA follows: TGTGCCAGCAGCCAAACAGGGGGCTACACCTTC. Its protein is CASSQTGGYTF.

CDR3 DNA: TGCGCCAGCAGCCGGGGGGCCGCCTACGAGCAGTACTTC. Translation gives CASSRGAAYEQYF. The genes are TRBV5-1 and TRBJ2-7; TRBD2 is a possible D gene (7 bases). Deletions cut 4 bases from V and 2 bases from J, with 10 bases between. This CDR3 comprises 13 residues. CDR1 SGHRS and CDR2 YFSETQ come from the germline V gene.

The V gene is TRBV6-1, the J gene TRBJ2-6; D is uncertain. The CDR3 totals 16 residues. Germline V gene lookup returns CDR1 MNHNS and CDR2 SASEGT. Trimming shortened V by 0 bases and J by 0 bases, and 6 bases separated the two germline ends. The CDR3 DNA reads as TGTGCCAGCAGTGAAGCTAGAGCCTCTGGGGCCAACGTCCTGACTTTC. Protein: CASSEARASGANVLTF.

The chain carries TRBV5-5 and TRBJ1-2, with TRBD1 matching 7 bases. The CDR3 length is 12 residues. V gave up 4 bases and J gave up 4 bases; unmatched junction bases: 1. CDR1 and CDR2 (germline): SGHKS, YYEKEE (reference sequence). The CDR3 DNA sequence: TGTGCCAGCAGCGGGACAGCCTATGGCTACACCTTC. It encodes CASSGTAYGYTF. The entire variable domain, with the rest obtained from reference TRBV5-5 and TRBJ1-2, is as follows: DAGVTQSPTHLIKTRGQQVTLRCSPISGHKSVSWYQQVLGQGPQFIFQYYEKEERGRGNFPDRFSARQFPNYSSELNVNALLLGDSALYLCASSGTAYGYTFGSGTRLTVV.

The chain has TRBV9 and TRBJ2-1, with 8 positions matching TRBD1. Germline V CDR1 and CDR2: SGDLS, YYNGEE. This CDR3 has 15 amino acids. Losses at the gene ends were 5 bases for V and 3 bases for J; bases not matched to a gene: 7. The CDR3 loop reads CASSARTGSYNEQFF. The CDR3 nucleotides are TGTGCCAGCAGTGCGCGGACAGGGAGCTACAATGAGCAGTTCTTC.

The chain couples TRBV6-4 to TRBJ2-7; possibly TRBD1 for D (6 bases). Germline CDR1 MRHNA, CDR2 SNTAGT. V dropped 2 bases and J dropped 8 bases, with 13 bases sitting between them. CDR3 length: 13 amino acids. CDR3 region: CASSDEGGSQQYF. DNA of the CDR3: TGTGCCAGCAGTGACGAAGGGGGATCCCAGCAGTACTTC.

V and J are TRBV7-9 and TRBJ2-1; D might be TRBD1 (6 bases). CDR3 length: 15 residues. Germline V gene lookup returns CDR1 SEHNR and CDR2 FQNEAQ (reference sequence). The V and J ends lost 5 bases and 1 base respectively, with 12 bases between them. CDR3 in amino acids: CASSPRGRSYNEQFF. CDR3 DNA sequence: TGTGCCAGCAGCCCCAGGGGAAGGTCCTACAATGAGCAGTTCTTC.

V gene TRBV28 combines with J gene TRBJ1-3, with D possibly TRBD1 on 5 matching bases. Trimming shortened V by 6 bases and J by 4 bases, and 16 bases separated the two germline ends. Germline CDR1 and CDR2: MDHEN and SYDVKM. This CDR3 is built from 15 residues. For the CDR3, the DNA is TGTGCCAGCAGCCCTCCGGGCAGGGCCGGAAACACCATATATTTT. Amino acids: CASSPPGRAGNTIYF.

Only a few counts were recorded for this clone. This chain uses TRBV21-1 with TRBJ2-5; TRBD2, the table's D call, was not compared with the DNA. TRBV21-1 constitutes a pseudogene. The CDR3 covers 17 residues. The DNA of the CDR3 is TGTGCCAGCTTGCTACTTGGCCTCGGGGGGCCTGCGGAGACCCAGTACTTC. Protein: CASLLLGLGGPAETQYF.

V and J are TRBV4-2 and TRBJ2-2, with a possible D match to TRBD2 (6 bases). This CDR3 is 19 amino acids long. The germline V gene encodes CDR1 LGHNA and CDR2 YNFKEQ. Trimming cost V 3 bases and J 1 base, with 21 bases left between them. In nucleotides, the CDR3 is TGTGCCAGCAGCCAGGGCTTGACTCTAGCGACCCAGAACACCGGGGAGCTGTTTTTT. Its protein is CASSQGLTLATQNTGELFF.

This clone was observed a handful of times. The J gene is TRBJ2-1, the V gene TRBV25-1; D possibly corresponds to TRBD1 (5 bases). Trimming cost V 4 bases and J 4 bases, with 8 bases left between them. The CDR3 extends over 13 amino acids. The germline CDR1 and CDR2 sequences are MGHDK and SYGVNS. For the CDR3, the DNA is TGTGCCAGCAGTGCCCAGGGATACAATGAGCAGTTCTTC. This gives the protein CASSAQGYNEQFF.

This clone was picked up a small number of times. The V gene is TRBV4-1, the J gene TRBJ1-5; a weak D match, TRBD1 (6 bases). This CDR3 spans 17 amino acids. V was cut by 7 bases and J by 0 bases, with 19 bases left in between. Looked up from germline, CDR1 is MGHRA and CDR2 is YSYEKL. The CDR3 here is CASNPEQGDYSNQPQHF. The CDR3 DNA is TGCGCCAGCAACCCCGAACAGGGAGATTATAGCAATCAGCCCCAGCATTTT.

The chain links TRBV7-6 to TRBJ2-3, with D possibly matching TRBD2 (6 bases). This CDR3 is 14 amino acids long. Trimming cost V 2 bases and J 4 bases, with 10 bases left between them. Germline values: CDR1 SGHVS, CDR2 FNYEAQ. CDR3 residues: CASSLLPGADTQYF. In DNA, the CDR3 is TGTGCCAGCAGCTTACTGCCGGGGGCAGATACGCAGTATTTT.

V gene TRBV18 combines with J gene TRBJ1-1, with D perhaps TRBD1 (5 bases). Germline CDR1 reads KGHSH; CDR2 reads LQKENI. This CDR3 is built from 13 residues. V lost 2 bases and J 5 bases, leaving 9 bases between the germline ends. The DNA of the CDR3 is TGTGCCAGCTCACCAGGGGCCGGGACTGAAGCTTTCTTT. It codes for CASSPGAGTEAFF.